This T cell receptor beta chain was sequenced during a study of CD8+ T cells in alopecia areata. At the level of the study: It was oral tofacitinib, at 5 to 10 mg twice daily, that treated patients received. General study points: Affected scalp, especially in alopecia totalis/universalis, had a higher clonality than normal scalp did. Among patients, TCR sharing was less clear than in mice, a difference possibly due in part to HLA diversity in the patient population.

To note about this clone: Its target is unknown.

Extracted from the samples, RNA was reverse transcribed into cDNA to serve as the sequencing template. The method was immunoSEQ multiplex PCR; TCRdb's version includes in-frame clones alone and lacks a portion of them. The table lists some 180,000 clones, almost 65% of them singletons. Deletions cut 3 bases from V and 3 bases from J, with 12 bases between. CDR3 length: 14 residues. Germline V gives CDR1 SGHDT, CDR2 YYEEEE. The chain has TRBV5-6 and TRBJ2-5; possible D gene TRBD2, 6 bases. Source: CD4+ T cells sorted from blood, taken at week 0. This TCR was recovered from a human donor with alopecia areata. CDR3 coding DNA: TGTGCCAGCAGCTACCCGGGGGTGAAAGAGACCCAGTACTTC. This sequence encodes CASSYPGVKETQYF.